Listed below are T cell receptor beta chains from one sample, sequenced in a study of T cell responses to AZD1222 COVID-19 vaccine. Using immunoSEQ multiplex PCR, the repertoire was profiled, and TCRdb retains in-frame clones only, with some absent. This sample has fewer than 300,000 clones, with more than 80% found just once. The specimen comprised peripheral blood, sampled on day 0 of AZD1222 vaccination. The source of these receptors is an adult in good health. Each CDR3 is given with its conserved first and last residue. A D gene is named only where the DNA matches it firmly. Rows may omit the clone size; those that give it use once, few, many or a size class.

CDR3nt	CDR3aa	v_gene	j_gene	abundance	d_gene	len
TGCGCCAGCAGCCAAGACTTTGAGGAAAAACTGTTTTTT	CASSQDFEEKLFF	TRBV4-1	TRBJ1-4	.	.	13
TGTGCCAGCAGTTTAGTAGCGGGAGGGTGGAATGAGCAGTTCTTC	CASSLVAGGWNEQFF	TRBV27	TRBJ2-1	.	TRBD2	15
TGCGCCAGCAGCCCGGGTGGGCAGGCCTACAATGAGCAGTTCTTC	CASSPGGQAYNEQFF	TRBV5-1	TRBJ2-1	.	.	15
TGTGCCAGCAGCTTAGGTCGGGGCAGGGAGGTCTACACCTTC	CASSLGRGREVYTF	TRBV7-2	TRBJ1-2	.	.	14
TGTGCCAGCAAAAGGGGGGACTATGGCTACACCTTC	CASKRGDYGYTF	TRBV28	TRBJ1-2	.	.	12
TGTGCCAGCAGCCTCGGCGGGGCAGAAGGGGCCAACGTCCTGACTTTC	CASSLGGAEGANVLTF	TRBV5-4	TRBJ2-6	.	.	16
TGTGCCAGCAGTTTCGACAGGGGGCTTGACTATGGCTACACCTTC	CASSFDRGLDYGYTF	TRBV27	TRBJ1-2	.	TRBD1	15
TGTGCCACCCGTTTCCAGGGGGAGTTAGAAGCTTTCTTT	CATRFQGELEAFF	TRBV6-5	TRBJ1-1	.	TRBD1	13
TGTGCCAGCAGGGACCCCCCAGTTACGCAGTATTTT	CASRDPPVTQYF	TRBV2	TRBJ2-3	.	.	12
TGTGCCAGCAGCCTGGGTGAATATGGCTACACCTTC	CASSLGEYGYTF	TRBV7-9	TRBJ1-2	.	.	12
TGTGCCAGCAGATTAGCGGCCTATACGCAGTATTTT	CASRLAAYTQYF	TRBV12-3/TRBV12-4	TRBJ2-3	.	.	12
TGTGCCAGCTCAACGAGGGGAGATACGCAGTATTTT	CASSTRGDTQYF	TRBV18	TRBJ2-3	.	.	12
TGTGCCAGCAGACGGGGGACAGGGGCCTACGAGCAGTACTTC	CASRRGTGAYEQYF	TRBV6-5	TRBJ2-7	.	TRBD1	14
TGTGCCAGCAGCTTAGATCGGACTAGACAGTACTTC	CASSLDRTRQYF	TRBV7-2	TRBJ2-5	.	TRBD2	12
TGCGCCAGCAGCCCGGGGGCTAGCGGGAGCTACGAGCAGTACTTC	CASSPGASGSYEQYF	TRBV5-1	TRBJ2-7	.	TRBD2	15
TGCGCCAGCAAAGGACAGGGCAACATGAACACTGAAGCTTTCTTT	CASKGQGNMNTEAFF	TRBV5-1	TRBJ1-1	.	TRBD1	15
TGTGCCAGCAGCTTTTTTACTAGCGGGAGTACAGATACGCAGTATTTT	CASSFFTSGSTDTQYF	TRBV7-8	TRBJ2-3	.	TRBD2	16
TGCGCCAGCTCCCTAGCGGGGGGGAGCTCCTACGAGCAGTACTTC	CASSLAGGSSYEQYF	TRBV5-1	TRBJ2-7	.	TRBD2	15
TGTGCCAGTAGTATGAGGGGGACCCAGAGCTCCTATAATTCACCCCTCCACTTT	CASSMRGTQSSYNSPLHF	TRBV19	TRBJ1-6	.	.	18
TGTGCCAGCAGTAGCGGGAGCTCCTACAATGAGCAGTTCTTC	CASSSGSSYNEQFF	TRBV6-2/TRBV6-3	TRBJ2-1	.	TRBD2	14
TGTGCCAGCAGCTCGACAGGCTATGGCTACACCTTC	CASSSTGYGYTF	TRBV5-4	TRBJ1-2	.	.	12
TGTGCCAGCTCACCACCTGTGGGGTGGCATACGCAGTATTTT	CASSPPVGWHTQYF	TRBV18	TRBJ2-3	.	.	14
TGTGCCAGCTCAGGGGGGGGAGGACATACCTACGAGCAGTACTTC	CASSGGGGHTYEQYF	TRBV18	TRBJ2-7	.	TRBD2	15
TGTGCCAGTAGTAGATGGGGCAGCGGTGAAAAACTGTTTTTT	CASSRWGSGEKLFF	TRBV19	TRBJ1-4	.	.	14
TGCGCCAGCAGCTTGGTGGGGTCCACAGATACGCAGTATTTT	CASSLVGSTDTQYF	TRBV5-1	TRBJ2-3	.	.	14
TGTGCCAGCAGGTATAGCGGTTCTCGACGAGGTGAGCAGTTCTTC	CASRYSGSRRGEQFF	TRBV3-1/TRBV3-2	TRBJ2-1	.	.	15
TGTGCCAGCAGTTACGCTGGACTTAACACAGATACGCAGTATTTT	CASSYAGLNTDTQYF	TRBV6-2/TRBV6-3	TRBJ2-3	.	.	15
TGCAGTGCCAGGGTGACTGAAGCTTTCTTT	CSARVTEAFF	TRBV20-1	TRBJ1-1	.	.	10
TGTGCCAGAAGCTTGGAGTGTGGGGACACTGAAGCTTTCTTT	CARSLECGDTEAFF	TRBV5-3	TRBJ1-1	once	.	14
TGCGCCAGCAGCTGGGGGACGGGGAACACTGAAGCTTTCTTT	CASSWGTGNTEAFF	TRBV5-1	TRBJ1-1	.	.	14
TGTGCCAGTAGTATCGGGGCGAGAGGAGACACCATATATTTT	CASSIGARGDTIYF	TRBV19	TRBJ1-3	.	.	14
TGTGCCACCAGTGACCCGGACCGCCACCAAGAGACCCAGTACTTC	CATSDPDRHQETQYF	TRBV24-1	TRBJ2-5	.	.	15
TGTGCCAGCAGTGACTCCGAGGGACAGCCCCAGCATTTT	CASSDSEGQPQHF	TRBV2	TRBJ1-5	once	.	13
TGTGCCAGTAGTCCCTTCCCGGGACAGAGTTCACCCCTCCACTTT	CASSPFPGQSSPLHF	TRBV19	TRBJ1-6	.	TRBD1	15
TGCGCCAGCAGCCAGGCTCCGGGTCCCAATCAGCCCCAGCATTTT	CASSQAPGPNQPQHF	TRBV4-1	TRBJ1-5	.	.	15
TGCAGCGCCAGGCCACAGGGTTCTTACACTGAAGCTTTCTTT	CSARPQGSYTEAFF	TRBV29-1	TRBJ1-1	.	.	14